Below, 27 T cell receptor beta chains from the same sample are listed, as sequenced in a study of T-cell memory formation after mild COVID-19. One entry per CDR3 protein, called by TCRdb with MiXCR from the 5' RACE reads. The sample includes 350,000 or so distinct CDR3 sequences, about an eighth of them seen just once. Source material: PBMCs or a T cell subset sorted from them (not recorded which). The receptors shown here come from a man aged 18 to 29 who had mild COVID-19 (a few samples of this study predate the infection). Cell type and time point are not known.

This rearrangement joins TRBV2 to TRBJ2-3; D not resolved. This CDR3 comprises 14 residues. V was clipped by 4 bases and J by 2 bases, with 10 bases between them. Germline CDR1 is SNHLY and CDR2 is FYNNEI. The CDR3 protein is CASSADTSTDTQYF. The DNA for the CDR3 is TGTGCCAGCAGTGCCGACACCTCCACAGATACGCAGTATTTT.

This clonotype was picked up a small number of times. The chain employs TRBV14 and TRBJ1-1; D gene ambiguous. Germline lookup yields CDR1 SGHDN and CDR2 FVKESK. Trimming pared 7 bases from V and 10 bases from J, leaving 19 bases between. The CDR3 totals 13 residues. The CDR3 loop is CASNRDPSLGAFF. The CDR3 DNA follows: TGTGCCAGCAACCGAGACCCCTCCCTTGGAGCTTTCTTT.

This clonotype was observed many times. The chain carries TRBV4-2 and TRBJ2-1; D is unclear. The CDR3 spans 13 residues. The ends were cut back, 0 bases at V and 15 bases at J, with 15 bases in the middle. CDR1 is LGHNA, CDR2 YNFKEQ, per germline. Written as DNA, the CDR3 is TGTGCCAGCAGCCAAGAAGGCAGGACCCGGTTGTTCTTC. Amino acids: CASSQEGRTRLFF.

The table lists this clonotype with a few counts. The rearrangement links TRBV4-3 to TRBJ2-2, with D perhaps matching TRBD2 (5 bases). Germline V CDR1 and CDR2: LGHNA, YSLEER. The CDR3 runs 16 residues. V lost 3 bases and J lost 0, with 11 bases in between. The CDR3 spells CASSQAPAANTGELFF. Here the CDR3 DNA reads TGCGCCAGCAGCCAGGCCCCAGCGGCGAACACCGGGGAGCTGTTTTTT.

This clonotype was counted between two and nine times. V usage is TRBV6-2 or TRBV6-3 and J usage is TRBJ2-5, with unresolved D. The CDR3 length is 13 residues. The V end lost 2 bases, the J end lost 4 bases, and 8 bases lay between the germline ends. Germline assignment: CDR1 MNHEY and CDR2 SVGEGT. CDR3 DNA: TGTGCCAGCAGTTACCAGGAGCTAGAGACCCAGTACTTC. Translation gives CASSYQELETQYF.

This chain uses TRBV7-2 with TRBJ1-2; perhaps TRBD1 as D (6 bases). Germline values: CDR1 SGHTA, CDR2 FQGNSA. This CDR3 has 14 residues. Trimming removed 4 bases at V and 1 base at J, with 10 bases between. The CDR3 protein is CASSSGGINYGYTF. The CDR3 DNA reads TGTGCCAGCAGCTCCGGGGGCATTAACTATGGCTACACCTTC.

The genes are TRBV20-1 and TRBJ1-1, with a weak D call TRBD1 (6 bases). V gave up 6 bases and J gave up 4 bases, with 12 bases separating them. CDR3 length: 12 residues. The V gene's germline CDR1 is DFQATT and CDR2 SNEGSKA (reference sequence). As DNA, the CDR3 is TGCAGTGCCCGGGGGGGGCTCACTGAAGCTTTCTTT. Its protein is CSARGGLTEAFF.

The chain has TRBV7-2 and TRBJ1-2; 7 nucleotides agree with TRBD1. Per the germline V gene, CDR1 is SGHTA and CDR2 is FQGNSA. V shed 3 bases, J shed 8 bases, and the junction held 6 bases outside the gene matches. The CDR3 sequence is 13 residues long. For the CDR3, the DNA is TGTGCCAGCAGCTTTACAGGGGTAGAGGGCTACACCTTC. Translated, it gives CASSFTGVEGYTF. Full variable domain (outside the CDR3, taken from reference TRBV7-2 and TRBJ1-2): GAGVSQSPSNKVTEKGKDVELRCDPISGHTALYWYRQSLGQGLEFLIYFQGNSAPDKSGLPSDRFSAERTGGSVSTLTIQRTQQEDSAVYLCASSFTGVEGYTFGSGTRLTVV.

This clonotype was seen a few times. The chain combines TRBV23-1 with TRBJ1-2; D ambiguous. TRBV23-1 is placed among ORFs of uncertain function. V lost 0 bases and J lost 2, with 4 bases in between. The CDR3 extends over 13 amino acids. The CDR3 loop reads CASSQSRNYGYTF. The DNA for the CDR3 is TGCGCCAGCAGTCAATCGAGGAACTATGGCTACACCTTC.

This clonotype was counted between two and nine times. The chain employs TRBV19 and TRBJ1-1; D gene ambiguous. This CDR3 spans 13 amino acids. V was shortened by 6 bases and J by 0 bases, with 8 bases between the two germline ends. Looked up from germline, CDR1 is LNHDA and CDR2 is SQIVND (reference sequence). CDR3 protein: CASRDGMNTEAFF. The CDR3 region has the DNA TGTGCCAGTAGGGACGGCATGAACACTGAAGCTTTCTTT.

Only a few counts were recorded for this clonotype. The chain couples TRBV7-2 to TRBJ2-7; TRBD2 is a possible D gene (5 bases). V was clipped by 1 base and J by 5 bases, with 9 bases between them. There are 13 residues in the CDR3. CDR1 is SGHTA, CDR2 FQGNSA, per germline. The CDR3 DNA reads TGTGCCAGCAGCTTAGAAGCGGAAAACGAGCAGTACGTC. Translation: CASSLEAENEQYV.

There are a few counts of this clonotype. The chain has TRBV27 and TRBJ2-1, with D possibly being TRBD2 (6 bases). The ends were cut back, 3 bases at V and 3 bases at J, with 12 bases in the middle. Germline V gives CDR1 MNHEY, CDR2 SMNVEV (reference sequence). This CDR3 has 15 residues. The CDR3 sequence: CASSFGGVLYNEQFF. The CDR3 DNA is TGTGCCAGCAGTTTCGGGGGTGTGCTCTACAATGAGCAGTTCTTC.

V and J are TRBV5-1 and TRBJ2-5; no reliable D call. CDR1 SGHRS and CDR2 YFSETQ come from the germline V gene. The CDR3 length is 14 residues. V gave up 0 bases and J gave up 5 bases, with 11 bases separating them. The CDR3 is CASSLVRGSETQYF. The CDR3 DNA reads TGCGCCAGCAGCTTGGTGCGAGGCTCGGAGACCCAGTACTTC.

The chain is built from TRBV5-1 and TRBJ2-7; 8 bases align to TRBD1. Germline V gene sequence: CDR1 SGHRS, CDR2 YFSETQ. V shed 4 bases and J 5 bases; nucleotides not matched to a gene: 5. The CDR3 sequence is 13 residues long. CDR3 sequence reads: CASSQWTGNEQYF. The CDR3 DNA reads as TGCGCCAGCAGCCAATGGACAGGGAACGAGCAGTACTTC.

This rearrangement joins TRBV29-1 to TRBJ2-7, with unresolved D. This CDR3 contains 13 residues. Trimming shortened V by 5 bases and J by 2 bases, and 13 bases separated the two germline ends. Germline CDR1 is SQVTM and CDR2 is ANQGSEA. The chain's CDR3 is CSVLKEIAYEQYF. The CDR3 DNA follows: TGCAGCGTTCTTAAGGAAATTGCCTACGAGCAGTACTTC.

This clonotype was counted between two and nine times. The V call is TRBV6-2 or TRBV6-3, the J call TRBJ1-5, with unresolved D. The CDR3 consists of 17 residues. V was cut by 4 bases and J by 2 bases, with 18 bases left in between. Germline CDR1 reads MNHEY; CDR2 reads SVGEGT. The CDR3 DNA reads as TGTGCCAGCAGTTTAGGGTTTTTCAAAGTCGGCAATCAGCCCCAGCATTTT. Translation: CASSLGFFKVGNQPQHF.

This clonotype has more than one count but fewer than ten. V gene TRBV3-1 combines with J gene TRBJ2-7, with D maybe TRBD2 (6 bases). CDR1 is LGHDT, CDR2 YNNKEL, per germline (reference sequence). The CDR3 has 16 residues. The V end lost 3 bases, the J end lost 3 bases, and 18 bases lay between the germline ends. CDR3 DNA: TGTGCCAGCAGCCAGGGTCTTGGGGCGGGATACTACGAGCAGTACGTC. Translated, it gives CASSQGLGAGYYEQYV.

This clonotype turned up a few times. The chain combines TRBV29-1 with TRBJ2-1; D unclear. Per the germline V gene, CDR1 is SQVTM and CDR2 is ANQGSEA. V was cut by 6 bases and J by 6 bases, with 18 bases left in between. CDR3 length: 14 residues. The CDR3 protein is CSVPLGGGANEQFF. The DNA for the CDR3 is TGCAGCGTCCCCCTGGGCGGTGGAGCCAATGAGCAGTTCTTC.

This chain uses TRBV6-5 with TRBJ1-1, with D perhaps matching TRBD1 (6 bases). The CDR3 runs to 15 residues. CDR1 is MNHEY and CDR2 is SVGAGI in the germline V gene. Trimming stripped 2 bases from V and 1 base from J, with 11 bases between. CDR3 protein: CASSYTTGPNTEAFF. CDR3 in DNA: TGTGCCAGCAGTTACACAACAGGGCCGAACACTGAAGCTTTCTTT.

V gene TRBV7-3 combines with J gene TRBJ2-3; 14 positions agree with TRBD2. The CDR3 has 16 amino acids. Germline CDR1 SGHTA, CDR2 FQGTGA. After removal of 5 bases from V and 5 bases from J, the junction contained 6 bases not matched to a gene. For the CDR3, the DNA is TGTGCCAGCAGCCCGACTAGCGGGGGGGCGGGAGATACGCAGTATTTT. As protein: CASSPTSGGAGDTQYF.

The genes are TRBV28 and TRBJ2-7; D remains unclear. Germline CDR1 reads MDHEN; CDR2 reads SYDVKM. V lost 6 bases and J 2 bases, leaving 11 bases between the germline ends. This CDR3 spans 13 amino acids. The CDR3 sequence: CASSQIDTYEQYV. In DNA, the CDR3 is TGTGCCAGCAGCCAGATAGACACCTACGAGCAGTACGTC.

Many counts were recorded for this clonotype. The rearrangement uses TRBV4-1 and TRBJ2-5, with D possibly matching TRBD2 (6 bases). From germline, CDR1 is MGHRA and CDR2 YSYEKL. The CDR3 runs to 15 residues. V lost 0 bases, J lost 5 bases, and 13 bases lay in between. In nucleotides, the CDR3 is TGCGCCAGCAGCCAAGACCCCGTCAGCGGGGAGACCCAGTACTTC. Its translation: CASSQDPVSGETQYF.

The V and J genes are TRBV6-5 and TRBJ2-7; no definite D call. Germline CDR1 and CDR2: MNHEY and SVGAGI. The CDR3 is made up of 15 amino acids. Trimming shortened V by 3 bases and J by 3 bases, and 15 bases separated the two germline ends. CDR3 region: CASSYGDGLGYEQYF. The CDR3 DNA follows: TGTGCCAGCAGTTATGGCGACGGATTGGGCTACGAGCAGTACTTC.

This chain uses TRBV20-1 with TRBJ1-2; unclear D gene. The CDR3 length is 14 residues. V gave up 0 bases and J gave up 0 bases, with 8 bases separating them. Per the germline V gene, CDR1 is DFQATT and CDR2 is SNEGSKA (reference sequence). The CDR3 region has the DNA TGCAGTGCTAGAGATAGGTTTACTAACTATGGCTACACCTTC. The encoded protein is CSARDRFTNYGYTF.

This clonotype appeared a few times. The J gene is TRBJ2-3, the V gene TRBV29-1; 8 bases are a match to TRBD1. Per the germline V gene, CDR1 is SQVTM and CDR2 is ANQGSEA. V lost 3 bases to trimming and J lost 0 bases; unmatched junction nucleotides: 2. The CDR3 extends over 14 amino acids. This CDR3 reads CSVEGTGSTDTQYF. In DNA, the CDR3 is TGCAGCGTTGAGGGGACAGGAAGCACAGATACGCAGTATTTT.

This clonotype was counted between two and nine times. The genes are TRBV15 and TRBJ1-1; 7 bases are shared with TRBD1. The CDR3 consists of 12 residues. Trimming at V came to 8 bases and at J to 0 bases, leaving 0 bases not matched to a gene. Germline CDR1 and CDR2: LNHNV and YYDKDF (reference sequence). The CDR3 loop reads CATGTVNTEAFF. The DNA of the CDR3 is TGTGCCACCGGGACAGTGAACACTGAAGCTTTCTTT. Together with reference TRBV15 and TRBJ1-1, the CDR3 gives the full variable domain: DAMVIQNPRYQVTQFGKPVTLSCSQTLNHNVMYWYQQKSSQAPKLLFHYYDKDFNNEADTPDNFQSRRPNTSFCFLDIRSPGLGDTAMYLCATGTVNTEAFFGQGTRLTVV.

The rearrangement links TRBV5-1 to TRBJ2-2; D is undetermined. The germline V gene has CDR1 SGHRS and CDR2 YFSETQ. The V end lost 9 bases, the J end lost 4 bases, and 4 bases lay between the germline ends. The CDR3 sequence is 10 residues long. The chain's CDR3 is CATVTGELFF. The CDR3 DNA sequence: TGCGCCACCGTCACCGGGGAGCTGTTTTTT. The entire variable domain, with the rest obtained from reference TRBV5-1 and TRBJ2-2, is as follows: KAGVTQTPRYLIKTRGQQVTLSCSPISGHRSVSWYQQTPGQGLQFLFEYFSETQRNKGNFPGRFSGRQFSNSRSEMNVSTLELGDSALYLCATVTGELFFGEGSRLTVL.